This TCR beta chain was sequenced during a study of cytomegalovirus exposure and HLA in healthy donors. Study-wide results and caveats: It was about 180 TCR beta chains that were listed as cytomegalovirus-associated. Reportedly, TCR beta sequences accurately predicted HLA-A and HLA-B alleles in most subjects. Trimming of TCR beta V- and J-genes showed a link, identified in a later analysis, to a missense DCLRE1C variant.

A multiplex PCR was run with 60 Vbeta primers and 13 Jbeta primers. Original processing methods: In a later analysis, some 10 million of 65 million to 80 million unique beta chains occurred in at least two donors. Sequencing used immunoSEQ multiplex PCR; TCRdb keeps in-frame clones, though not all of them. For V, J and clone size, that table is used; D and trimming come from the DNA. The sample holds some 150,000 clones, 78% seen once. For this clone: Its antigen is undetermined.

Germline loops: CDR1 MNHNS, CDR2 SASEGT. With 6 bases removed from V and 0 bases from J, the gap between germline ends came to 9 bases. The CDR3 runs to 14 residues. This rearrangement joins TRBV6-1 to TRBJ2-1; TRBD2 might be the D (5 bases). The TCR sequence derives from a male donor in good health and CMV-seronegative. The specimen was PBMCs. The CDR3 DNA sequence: TGTGCCAGCAGCCCGGGATACTCCTACAATGAGCAGTTCTTC. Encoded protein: CASSPGYSYNEQFF.